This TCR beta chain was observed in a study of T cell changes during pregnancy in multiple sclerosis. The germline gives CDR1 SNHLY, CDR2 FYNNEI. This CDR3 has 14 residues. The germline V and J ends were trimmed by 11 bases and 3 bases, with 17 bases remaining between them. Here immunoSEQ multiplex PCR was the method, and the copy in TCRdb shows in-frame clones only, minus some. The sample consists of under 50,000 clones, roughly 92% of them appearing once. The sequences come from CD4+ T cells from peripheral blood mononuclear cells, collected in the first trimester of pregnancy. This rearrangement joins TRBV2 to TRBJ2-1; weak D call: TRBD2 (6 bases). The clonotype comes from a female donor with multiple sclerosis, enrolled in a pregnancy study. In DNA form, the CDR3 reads TGTGCCCTGGGCCAGTGGAGGGGCTACAATGAGCAGTTCTTC. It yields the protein CALGQWRGYNEQFF. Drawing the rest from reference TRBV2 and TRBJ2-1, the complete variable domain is EPEVTQTPSHQVTQMGQEVILRCVPISNHLYFYWYRQILGQKVEFLVSFYNNEISEKSEIFDDQFSVERPDGSNFTLKIRSTKLEDSAMYFCALGQWRGYNEQFFGPGTRLTVL.